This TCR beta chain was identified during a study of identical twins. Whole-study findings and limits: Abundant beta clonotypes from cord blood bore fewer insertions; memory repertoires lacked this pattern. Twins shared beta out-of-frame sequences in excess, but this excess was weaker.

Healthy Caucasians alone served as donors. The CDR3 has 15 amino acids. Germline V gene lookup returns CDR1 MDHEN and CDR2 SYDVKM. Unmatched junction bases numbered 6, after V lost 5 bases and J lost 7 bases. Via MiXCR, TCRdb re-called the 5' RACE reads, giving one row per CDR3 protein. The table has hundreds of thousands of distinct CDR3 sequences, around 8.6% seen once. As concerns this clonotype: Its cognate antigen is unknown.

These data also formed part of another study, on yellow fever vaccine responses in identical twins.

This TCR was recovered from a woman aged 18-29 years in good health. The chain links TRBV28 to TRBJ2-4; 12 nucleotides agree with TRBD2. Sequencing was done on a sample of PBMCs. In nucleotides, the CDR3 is TGTGCCAGCAGTAGACTAGCGGGAGTCGGGAACATTCAGTACTTC. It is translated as CASSRLAGVGNIQYF. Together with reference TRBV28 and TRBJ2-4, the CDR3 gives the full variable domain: DVKVTQSSRYLVKRTGEKVFLECVQDMDHENMFWYRQDPGLGLRLIYFSYDVKMKEKGDIPEGYSVSREKKERFSLILESASTNQTSMYLCASSRLAGVGNIQYFGAGTRLSVL.